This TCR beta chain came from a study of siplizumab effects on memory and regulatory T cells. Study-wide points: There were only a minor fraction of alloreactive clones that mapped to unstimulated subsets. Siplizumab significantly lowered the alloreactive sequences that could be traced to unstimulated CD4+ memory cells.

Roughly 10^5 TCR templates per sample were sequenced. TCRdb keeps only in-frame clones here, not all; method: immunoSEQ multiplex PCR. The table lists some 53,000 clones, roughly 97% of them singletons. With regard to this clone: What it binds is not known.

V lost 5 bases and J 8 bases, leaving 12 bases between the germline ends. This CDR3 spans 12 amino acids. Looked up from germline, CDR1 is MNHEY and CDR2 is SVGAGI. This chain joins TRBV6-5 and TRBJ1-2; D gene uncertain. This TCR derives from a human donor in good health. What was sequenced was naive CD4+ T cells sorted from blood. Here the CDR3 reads CASSEAGLGYTF. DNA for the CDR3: TGTGCCAGCAGTGAAGCGGGTCTAGGCTACACCTTC.